This entry describes one TCR beta chain. What it binds is unknown. This sample stems from a study of blood T cells in healthy people across ages. For the study at large: For every two T cells, template switching captured about one barcoded beta molecule. Notes on the study in general: Expanded clonotype changes were possibly confounded by unknown donor CMV status.

Per the germline V gene, CDR1 is MNHNY and CDR2 is SVGAGI (reference sequence). With V trimmed by 6 bases and J by 2 bases, 6 bases remained unmatched. This CDR3 spans 15 amino acids. The draw of peripheral blood yielded ten milliliters from each donor. A second PCR, run for about 7 to 11 cycles, used a sample-barcoded 5' primer plus a J-beta primer mix. MiXCR, run by TCRdb on the 5' RACE reads, gives a single entry per CDR3 protein. The table shows around 1.5 million distinct CDR3 sequences, with about 35% occurring only once. The chain couples TRBV6-6 to TRBJ2-2, with 7 bases identical to TRBD1. The TCR sequence derives from a woman between 25 and 40 years old in good health. The sample taken for sequencing was blood. CDR3 sequence (DNA): TGTGCCAGCAGAACCGGGACAGAAAACACCGGGGAGCTGTTTTTT. Translating it yields CASRTGTENTGELFF.